Presented here are 15 T cell receptor beta chains from one specimen sequenced in a study of vaccination and CD4 T cells after COVID-19. An Oncomine TCR Beta short-read assay was used to sequence the DNA from cultured CD4+ T cells. TCRdb re-called the PCR reads with MiXCR, one entry per CDR3 protein. The sample comprises about 20,000 distinct CDR3 sequences, over 50% of which are singletons, and approximately 15% rests with the top ten. Treatment in this sample: roughly ten-day PBMC culture with coronavirus spike peptide pools or control peptides (ViraFEST assay). Antigen specificity for these receptors is unknown. Sequences were obtained from CD4+ T cells from blood, cultured in vitro. All receptors come from a human donor who had recovered from COVID-19.

This clonotype was recorded a few times. The chain is built from TRBV20-1 and TRBJ1-1; D not certain. V was pared by 0 bases and J by 1 base, with 15 bases between. Per the germline V gene, CDR1 is DFQATT and CDR2 is SNEGSKA (reference sequence). This CDR3 region has 16 residues. CDR3 in DNA: TGCAGTGCTAGAGATGCAAGGAACAGCCAGAACACTGAAGCTTTCTTT. Protein sequence: CSARDARNSQNTEAFF.

This rearrangement joins TRBV24-1 to TRBJ2-5; 8 positions match TRBD1. The CDR3 length is 15 residues. CDR1 is KGHDR and CDR2 is SFDVKD in the germline V gene. V was clipped by 4 bases and J by 0 bases; unmatched bases: 3. CDR3 in amino acids: CATSDAGQDQETQYF. In DNA form, the CDR3 reads TGTGCCACCAGTGACGCGGGACAGGACCAAGAGACCCAGTACTTC.

The chain combines TRBV12-3 or TRBV12-4 with TRBJ1-1, with unresolved D. V was cut by 2 bases and J by 1 base, with 11 bases left in between. The CDR3 has 15 amino acids. The CDR3 spells CASSLPLRSNTEAFF. In DNA form, the CDR3 reads TGTGCCAGCAGTTTACCCCTCAGGTCGAACACTGAAGCTTTCTTT.

This clonotype was recorded a few times. This chain uses TRBV6-1 with TRBJ1-5; 7 positions agree with TRBD1. The CDR3 loop spans 14 amino acids. CDR1 and CDR2 from the germline V gene are MNHNS and SASEGT. The junction had 8 bases not matched to a gene; V was cut back by 8 bases and J by 4 bases. CDR3 nucleotides: TGTGCCAGCGGCATCTGGGGACAGAATCAGCCCCAGCATTTT. Translated: CASGIWGQNQPQHF.

This rearrangement joins TRBV20-1 to TRBJ2-1; TRBD2 matches at 10 bases. With 5 bases clipped from V and 4 bases from J, the junction kept 5 bases outside the gene matches. This CDR3 is built from 14 residues. CDR1 DFQATT and CDR2 SNEGSKA come from the germline V gene (reference sequence). This CDR3 reads CSAPTSGAYNEQFF. CDR3 nucleotides: TGCAGTGCTCCTACTAGCGGGGCTTACAATGAGCAGTTCTTC.

This rearrangement joins TRBV24-1 to TRBJ2-5, with D possibly TRBD1 on 7 matching bases. There are 16 residues in the CDR3. Trimming removed 0 bases at V and 4 bases at J, with 14 bases between. CDR1 KGHDR and CDR2 SFDVKD come from the germline V gene. This CDR3 is CATSDLGRGATETQYF. Written as DNA, the CDR3 is TGTGCCACCAGTGATTTGGGCAGGGGGGCCACAGAGACCCAGTACTTC.

The chain carries TRBV11-3 and TRBJ2-1; 8 bases line up with TRBD2. Germline V CDR1 and CDR2: SGHNT, YENEEA. Trimming took 4 bases from V and 5 from J; bases not matched to a gene: 13. This CDR3 is built from 17 residues. CDR3 protein: CASSYSGTSPSDNEQFF. In DNA, the CDR3 is TGTGCCAGCAGCTATTCTGGGACTAGTCCGTCGGACAATGAGCAGTTCTTC.

The rearrangement joins TRBV4-1 to TRBJ1-1, with 7 bases lining up with TRBD1. This CDR3 contains 17 residues. Germline lookup yields CDR1 MGHRA and CDR2 YSYEKL. The junction had 7 bases not matched to a gene; V was cut back by 0 bases and J by 0 bases. The CDR3 DNA follows: TGCGCCAGCAGCCAAGATCGGGTCAGGGGGATGAACACTGAAGCTTTCTTT. This gives the protein CASSQDRVRGMNTEAFF.

The chain links TRBV25-1 to TRBJ1-1; D remains unclear. Germline CDR1 MGHDK, CDR2 SYGVNS. This CDR3 is built from 14 residues. Between the trimmed V and J ends, which lost 7 bases and 4 bases, there was a span of 16 bases. CDR3 amino acids: CASTPVGVSTEAFF. Written as DNA, the CDR3 is TGTGCCAGCACCCCCGTTGGAGTGAGCACTGAAGCTTTCTTT. Full variable domain (outside the CDR3, taken from reference TRBV25-1 and TRBJ1-1): EADIYQTPRYLVIGTGKKITLECSQTMGHDKMYWYQQDPGMELHLIHYSYGVNSTEKGDLSSESTVSRIRTEHFPLTLESARPSHTSQYLCASTPVGVSTEAFFGQGTRLTVV.

The chain joins TRBV20-1 to TRBJ1-5, with no clear D. V lost 3 bases to trimming and J lost 3 bases, with 9 bases between them. Germline assignment: CDR1 DFQATT and CDR2 SNEGSKA (reference sequence). The CDR3 extends over 13 amino acids. CDR3 sequence reads: CSASAQTNQPQHF. The CDR3 region has the DNA TGCAGTGCTAGCGCCCAGACCAATCAGCCCCAGCATTTT.

Regarding this clonotype: At one of its ends the junction is not consistent with the germline gene, which may arise from a read error. V usage is TRBV27 and J usage is TRBJ1-2, with a possible D match to TRBD1 (5 bases). In germline, CDR1 is MNHEY, CDR2 SMNVEV (reference sequence). This CDR3 comprises 12 residues. The CDR3 loop reads CASSLQGYGYAF. The CDR3 coding sequence is TGTGCCAGCAGTTTACAGGGCTATGGCTACGCCTTC.

The chain carries TRBV2 and TRBJ2-7; the match to TRBD2 covers 14 bases. V dropped 6 bases and J dropped 3; count of bases not matched to a gene: 1. The CDR3 covers 14 residues. Germline V gives CDR1 SNHLY, CDR2 FYNNEI. Written as DNA, the CDR3 is TGTGCCAGCAGGGGGACTAGCGGGGGCTACGAGCAGTACTTC. Translated: CASRGTSGGYEQYF.

This sequence joins TRBV7-9 and TRBJ2-6; possible D gene TRBD1, 5 bases. Germline V gene sequence: CDR1 SEHNR, CDR2 FQNEAQ (reference sequence). This CDR3 has 15 residues. V gave up 5 bases and J gave up 4 bases, with 12 bases separating them. Written as DNA, the CDR3 is TGTGCCAGCAGCCCCCCAGGGTCCGGGGCCAACGTCCTGACTTTC. Its protein product is CASSPPGSGANVLTF. The full variable domain, with the rest looked up from reference TRBV7-9 and TRBJ2-6, is DTGVSQNPRHKITKRGQNVTFRCDPISEHNRLYWYRQTLGQGPEFLTYFQNEAQLEKSRLLSDRFSAERPKGSFSTLEIQRTEQGDSAMYLCASSPPGSGANVLTFGAGSRLTVL.

This clonotype has a handful of counts. The rearrangement links TRBV5-4 to TRBJ2-2; TRBD2 matches 9 bases. Per the germline V gene, CDR1 is SGHNT and CDR2 is YYREEE (reference sequence). CDR3 length: 15 amino acids. The V and J ends lost 5 bases and 6 bases, in that order; junction bases with no gene match: 8. CDR3 amino acids: CASRRSGSEAGELFF. The CDR3 nucleotides are TGTGCCAGCAGACGTAGCGGGAGTGAGGCCGGGGAGCTGTTTTTT.

The chain has TRBV12-3 or TRBV12-4 and TRBJ1-5; weak D call: TRBD1 (5 bases). CDR3 length: 17 amino acids. With 0 bases removed from V and 0 bases from J, the gap between germline ends came to 12 bases. CDR3 protein: CASSLARGSDSNQPQHF. In DNA form, the CDR3 reads TGTGCCAGCAGTTTAGCGCGGGGCTCTGATAGCAATCAGCCCCAGCATTTT.